This T cell receptor (beta chain) appears in the sequencing data of a study of shared clonotypes between healthy human individuals. General observations from the study: Non-shared clonotypes displayed generation probabilities falling below those of clonotypes present in all four donors. Although depth was large, rarefaction showed that sequencing of the sorted subsets was incomplete.

To make CD8 memory, CD45RO+ cells were put together with CCR7-negative CD45RA+ TemRA cells. The germline V and J ends were trimmed by 5 bases and 8 bases, with 30 bases remaining between them. The length of the CDR3 is 18 residues. CDR1 and CDR2 from the germline V gene are SEHNR and FQNEAQ (reference sequence). To note about this clone: Its specificity is not known.

Assay runs were performed at deep level. Clones were read by immunoSEQ multiplex PCR, and TCRdb kept only the in-frame ones, dropping some. The sample carries hundreds of thousands of clones, 95% to 97% recorded once. This sequence originates from a man aged 30-40 years in good health. The sample was memory CD8+ T cells sorted from blood. Subset indicated: CD45RO+ cells pooled with CCR7-negative TemRA cells. The chain links TRBV7-9 to TRBJ1-2, with D perhaps matching TRBD1 (6 bases). The CDR3 sequence is CASSRLYGDRRPYWGYTF. DNA for the CDR3: TGTGCCAGCAGCCGACTTTACGGAGACAGGAGACCTTATTGGGGCTACACCTTC.